The clone carrying this T cell receptor beta chain was found a few times. Its antigen is undetermined. The CDR3 spans 11 residues. V was cut by 2 bases and J by 4 bases, with 6 bases left in between. In germline, CDR1 is DFQATT, CDR2 SNEGSKA (reference sequence). The record originates from a study of naive and memory T cell subsets. An equimolar mix of two oligonucleotides served as the beta constant-region primer for TRBC1 and TRBC2. Ligated cDNA was amplified by four rounds of PCR with nested alpha and beta constant-region primers and SP2. A single record per CDR3 protein comes from TCRdb applying MiXCR to the UMI-ligation and nested PCR reads. The sample includes 95,000 to 150,000 distinct CDR3 sequences, roughly 36% seen only once; the top ten take roughly 0.9%. Study results and limitations: From naive to CM, EM and EMRA, diversity decreased and Gini increased.

The source is a human donor in good health. The chain is built from TRBV20-1 and TRBJ2-7; D ambiguous. The sample was central memory CD4+ T cells from blood. CDR3 nucleotide sequence: TGCAGTGCTAGACGGCAATACGAGCAGTACTTC. This translates into CSARRQYEQYF.